Listed here are 30 T cell receptor beta chains from one sample, sequenced in a study of blood T cell repertoires in COVID-19. The repertoire was sequenced with immunoSEQ multiplex PCR; TCRdb's copy has only in-frame clones and lacks some. The data hold 200,000 or so clones, with around 84% observed a single time. The specimen sequenced was peripheral blood. The receptors were gathered from an elderly woman with COVID-19, enrolled during active disease.

The gene calls are TRBV2 and TRBJ2-5; 13 bases map to TRBD2. From germline, CDR1 is SNHLY and CDR2 FYNNEI. V was pared by 6 bases and J by 5 bases, with 12 bases of the junction left unmatched. This CDR3 comprises 17 residues. The CDR3 region has the DNA TGTGCCAGCAGGGAAACACTAGCGGGGGGGCCTCGGGAGACCCAGTACTTC. This gives the protein CASRETLAGGPRETQYF.

This clone has just one count. The rearrangement joins TRBV2 to TRBJ2-3, with D perhaps TRBD1 (7 bases). V shed 6 bases and J shed 9 bases, with 16 bases lying between them. Looked up from germline, CDR1 is SNHLY and CDR2 is FYNNEI. The CDR3 is made up of 13 amino acids. The CDR3 sequence: CASRRDSSGTQYF. The CDR3 DNA reads TGTGCCAGCAGGCGGGACAGCTCGGGGACGCAGTATTTT.

The V and J genes are TRBV11-1 and TRBJ1-1; 7 bases are shared with TRBD1. V shed 7 bases, J shed 11 bases, and the junction held 10 bases outside the gene matches. CDR1 and CDR2 (germline): SGHAT, FQDESV (reference sequence). The CDR3 is 12 residues long. CDR3 DNA sequence: TGTGCCAGCAATAAAGGGGGCGAGAGGGCTTTCTTT. This encodes CASNKGGERAFF. Together with reference TRBV11-1 and TRBJ1-1, the CDR3 gives the full variable domain: EAEVAQSPRYKITEKSQAVAFWCDPISGHATLYWYRQILGQGPELLVQFQDESVVDDSQLPKDRFSAERLKGVDSTLKIQPAELGDSAMYLCASNKGGERAFFGQGTRLTVV.

This clone has just a few counts. V usage is TRBV11-3 and J usage is TRBJ1-3; D gene uncertain. Germline V gives CDR1 SGHNT, CDR2 YENEEA. Trimming removed 3 bases from V and 0 bases from J, with 9 bases in between. This CDR3 contains 15 residues. The CDR3 nucleotides read TGTGCCAGCAGCTTGAATGGACTCTCTGGAAACACCATATATTTT. This gives the protein CASSLNGLSGNTIYF.

The V and J genes are TRBV29-1 and TRBJ2-2, with TRBD1 matching over 7 bases. Germline CDR1 is SQVTM and CDR2 is ANQGSEA. After removal of 5 bases from V and 4 bases from J, the junction contained 7 bases not matched to a gene. The CDR3 has 14 residues. The CDR3 is CSVNSGGLTGELFF. Here the CDR3 DNA reads TGCAGCGTTAATTCAGGGGGTCTCACCGGGGAGCTGTTTTTT.

CDR3 nucleotides: TGTGCCAGCAGCGCGGACAGGGGGTCTATGAACACTGAAGCTTTCTTT. It is translated as CASSADRGSMNTEAFF. The V gene is TRBV9, the J gene TRBJ1-1; 10 bases fit TRBD1. Unmatched junction bases numbered 5, after V lost 3 bases and J lost 0 bases. CDR1 SGDLS and CDR2 YYNGEE come from the germline V gene. The CDR3 has 16 residues.

The chain carries TRBV4-2 and TRBJ2-2; D is uncertain. Deletions cut 0 bases from V and 5 bases from J, with 4 bases between. CDR1 and CDR2 (germline): LGHNA, YNFKEQ. The CDR3 contains 13 residues. CDR3 amino acids: CASSQDSTGELFF. The CDR3 bases are TGTGCCAGCAGCCAAGATTCAACCGGGGAGCTGTTTTTT.

The genes are TRBV3-1 (or the pseudogene TRBV3-2) and TRBJ2-1; 8 nucleotides line up with TRBD1. The V and J ends lost 11 bases and 3 bases, in that order; junction bases with no gene match: 3. The CDR3 contains 12 residues. The germline CDR1 and CDR2 sequences are LGHDT and YNNKEL (reference sequence). The CDR3, as DNA: TGTGCCTCAGGACAGGGCTACAATGAGCAGTTCTTC. Translated: CASGQGYNEQFF.

The chain employs TRBV2 and TRBJ1-3; no clear D. The length of the CDR3 is 11 residues. CDR1 and CDR2 (germline): SNHLY, FYNNEI. Trimming removed 10 bases from V and 5 bases from J, with 9 bases in between. The CDR3 DNA is TGTGCCACCAGCGGGAGAAACACCATATATTTT. It encodes CATSGRNTIYF.

The rearrangement joins TRBV6-6 to TRBJ1-5; D not resolved. Germline CDR1 and CDR2: MNHNY and SVGAGI (reference sequence). CDR3 length: 15 residues. Deletions cut 0 bases from V and 3 bases from J, with 9 bases between. CDR3 nucleotides: TGTGCCAGCAGTTACTCGTACCAGAACAATCAGCCCCAGCATTTT. This sequence encodes CASSYSYQNNQPQHF.

The gene calls are TRBV11-3 and TRBJ2-6; possibly TRBD1 for D (5 bases). Trimming shortened V by 5 bases and J by 1 base, and 9 bases separated the two germline ends. The germline V gene has CDR1 SGHNT and CDR2 YENEEA. CDR3 length equals 15 residues. The CDR3 region is CASSPAGSGANVLTF. In nucleotides, the CDR3 is TGTGCCAGCAGCCCGGCAGGGTCTGGGGCCAACGTCCTGACTTTC.

V is TRBV6-5 and J is TRBJ1-2, with 11 bases aligning to TRBD1. The CDR3 runs 11 residues. Losses at the gene ends were 8 bases for V and 10 bases for J; bases not matched to a gene: 3. Germline V gene lookup returns CDR1 MNHEY and CDR2 SVGAGI. The CDR3 DNA sequence: TGTGCCAGCTGGGACAGGGGGGTCTACACCTTC. This translates into CASWDRGVYTF.

The V and J genes are TRBV24-1 and TRBJ2-2, with D tentatively TRBD1 (6 bases). The CDR3 spans 13 residues. The germline V gene has CDR1 KGHDR and CDR2 SFDVKD. V lost 11 bases and J 4 bases, leaving 13 bases between the germline ends. CDR3 amino acids: CASSRGSTGELFF. CDR3 nucleotides: TGTGCCAGCAGCAGGGGAAGCACCGGGGAGCTGTTTTTT.

This chain joins TRBV2 and TRBJ1-1; D possibly corresponds to TRBD1 (5 bases). In germline, CDR1 is SNHLY, CDR2 FYNNEI. Trimming shortened V by 5 bases and J by 8 bases, and 15 bases separated the two germline ends. The CDR3 is made up of 13 amino acids. The CDR3 here is CASSRREGSEAFF. CDR3 sequence (DNA): TGTGCCAGCAGTCGCCGGGAGGGGTCCGAAGCTTTCTTT.

The gene calls are TRBV9 and TRBJ2-7, with 7 bases aligning to TRBD1. CDR1 SGDLS and CDR2 YYNGEE come from the germline V gene. With 3 bases clipped from V and 2 bases from J, the junction kept 8 bases outside the gene matches. CDR3 length equals 15 residues. CDR3 residues: CASSGSGTVPYEQYF. CDR3 DNA: TGTGCCAGCAGCGGGTCCGGGACAGTCCCCTACGAGCAGTACTTC. Full variable domain (remainder filled in from reference TRBV9 and TRBJ2-7): DSGVTQTPKHLITATGQRVTLRCSPRSGDLSVYWYQQSLDQGLQFLIQYYNGEERAKGNILERFSAQQFPDLHSELNLSSLELGDSALYFCASSGSGTVPYEQYFGPGTRLTVT.

This chain connects TRBV6-6 to TRBJ1-1, with D maybe TRBD1 (5 bases). Germline V gives CDR1 MNHNY, CDR2 SVGAGI (reference sequence). Trimming left V 7 bases short and J 2 bases short, with 14 bases between. This CDR3 contains 14 residues. CDR3 bases: TGTGCCAGCACTCTACGGAGGGGCAACACTGAAGCTTTCTTT. Translation gives CASTLRRGNTEAFF.

This chain links TRBV4-3 with TRBJ2-1, with unresolved D. Trimming took off 0 bases at V and 2 bases at J, with 5 bases between the two ends. CDR3 size: 14 residues. Germline V gives CDR1 LGHNA, CDR2 YSLEER. CDR3 in amino acids: CASSQETPYNEQFF. The CDR3 DNA reads as TGCGCCAGCAGCCAAGAGACACCCTACAATGAGCAGTTCTTC.

This clone was picked up one time. The same CDR3 also results from other DNA sequences found in this sample. This chain uses TRBV19 with TRBJ2-2; TRBD1 aligns across 9 bases. The CDR3 extends over 14 amino acids. The germline CDR1 and CDR2 sequences are LNHDA and SQIVND (reference sequence). V was clipped by 5 bases and J by 3 bases; unmatched bases: 1. CDR3: CASSDRGDTGELFF. The DNA for the CDR3 is TGTGCCAGTAGTGACAGGGGGGACACCGGGGAGCTGTTTTTT.

Notes on this clone: The same CDR3 also results from other DNA sequences found in this sample. The genes are TRBV6-1 and TRBJ1-6; 7 nucleotides match TRBD1. The CDR3 loop spans 15 amino acids. Germline CDR1 and CDR2: MNHNS and SASEGT. J lost 4 bases, V lost 3 bases, and 3 bases had no gene match. The CDR3 sequence is CASSDRDSYNSPLHF. CDR3 DNA sequence: TGTGCCAGCAGTGACCGGGACAGTTATAATTCACCCCTCCACTTT.

This rearrangement joins TRBV7-2 to TRBJ1-1; D not certain. Germline V gene data show CDR1 as SGHTA and CDR2 as FQGNSA. V shed 1 base and J shed 4 bases, with 7 bases lying between them. The length of the CDR3 is 13 residues. CDR3 DNA: TGTGCCAGCAGCTTAGAGTGGGCCACTGAAGCTTTCTTT. This sequence encodes CASSLEWATEAFF.

With respect to this clone: Compared with germline, one end of the junction differs, possibly owing to a read error. The chain carries TRBV3-1 (or the pseudogene TRBV3-2) and TRBJ1-2; 7 nucleotides line up with TRBD1. The germline V gene has CDR1 LGHDT and CDR2 YNNKEL (reference sequence). The CDR3 runs 14 residues. Written as DNA, the CDR3 is TGTGCCAGCAGCCAAGGGGCAGGGGGAAGATCCCATTCTTTC. It translates to CASSQGAGGRSHSF.

The chain carries TRBV18 and TRBJ2-2, with TRBD1 matching 9 bases. Germline V gene lookup returns CDR1 KGHSH and CDR2 LQKENI. The CDR3 loop spans 12 amino acids. V was pared by 8 bases and J by 7 bases, with 2 bases of the junction left unmatched. CDR3 DNA: TGTGCCAGCGGACAGGGGTTCGGGGAGCTGTTTTTT. Its translation is CASGQGFGELFF.

This sequence joins TRBV11-2 and TRBJ2-5; D possibly corresponds to TRBD2 (6 bases). V gave up 3 bases and J gave up 4 bases, with 9 bases separating them. This CDR3 has 13 amino acids. CDR1 is SGHAT and CDR2 is FQNNGV in the germline V gene. The CDR3 DNA sequence: TGTGCCAGCAGCTTCTGGGGAGGAGAGACCCAGTACTTC. Residues: CASSFWGGETQYF.

V gene TRBV29-1 combines with J gene TRBJ1-4; no reliable D call. This CDR3 has 12 amino acids. Trimming cost V 1 base and J 13 bases, with 13 bases left between them. The germline V gene encodes CDR1 SQVTM and CDR2 ANQGSEA. The CDR3, as DNA: TGCAGCGTTGAAGTCGGGTGGCTGCGACTGTTTTTT. Protein product: CSVEVGWLRLFF.

The genes are TRBV19 and TRBJ1-3; TRBD1 might be the D (5 bases). In germline, CDR1 is LNHDA, CDR2 SQIVND (reference sequence). V lost 3 bases and J lost 2, with 8 bases in between. The CDR3 has 14 amino acids. For the CDR3, the DNA is TGTGCCAGTAGTATGACAGCTGCTGGAAACACCATATATTTT. Protein sequence: CASSMTAAGNTIYF.

V usage is TRBV7-9 and J usage is TRBJ1-1, with 9 nucleotides matching TRBD1. The germline V gene has CDR1 SEHNR and CDR2 FQNEAQ (reference sequence). This CDR3 has 13 amino acids. Losses at the gene ends were 10 bases for V and 1 base for J; bases not matched to a gene: 4. CDR3 protein: CATLDRGNTEAFF. CDR3 in DNA: TGTGCCACCCTGGACAGGGGGAACACTGAAGCTTTCTTT.

This sequence joins TRBV4-1 and TRBJ2-7; D may be TRBD1 (6 bases). V gave up 4 bases and J gave up 4 bases, with 17 bases separating them. The CDR3 contains 15 residues. Germline lookup yields CDR1 MGHRA and CDR2 YSYEKL. The CDR3 nucleotides are TGCGCCAGCAGCCCGACGAGGGGGATAGGGTACGAGCAGTACTTC. It is translated as CASSPTRGIGYEQYF.

The V and J genes are TRBV5-6 and TRBJ1-2, with 10 bases that match TRBD1. Looked up from germline, CDR1 is SGHDT and CDR2 is YYEEEE. The CDR3 loop spans 14 amino acids. The V segment lost 0 bases and the J segment 8 bases; nucleotides outside the gene matches: 4. CDR3 region: CASSLGQGAEGYTF. CDR3 DNA sequence: TGTGCCAGCAGCTTGGGACAGGGGGCGGAGGGCTACACCTTC.

V usage is TRBV5-5 and J usage is TRBJ2-7; TRBD1 might be the D (6 bases). The CDR3 is 15 amino acids. Germline loops: CDR1 SGHKS, CDR2 YYEKEE (reference sequence). V lost 3 bases and J 5 bases, leaving 18 bases between the germline ends. DNA for the CDR3: TGTGCCAGCAGCTGGGGGCCAGGGGTTTTCGACGAGCAGTACTTC. This sequence encodes CASSWGPGVFDEQYF.

The genes are TRBV19 and TRBJ1-2; D perhaps matches TRBD1 (6 bases). The CDR3 extends over 14 amino acids. Trimming removed 6 bases at V and 1 base at J, with 12 bases between. Germline loops: CDR1 LNHDA, CDR2 SQIVND (reference sequence). CDR3 DNA sequence: TGTGCCAGTAGGCAGGGGACGGTTAACTATGGCTACACCTTC. Residues: CASRQGTVNYGYTF.